This TCR beta chain is drawn from a study of CD8 T cells in Susac syndrome. The study sequenced TCR beta in blood CD8+ and CD4+ T cells. Isolation of CD8+ and CD4+ T cells was performed negatively, whereas enrichment of TEMRA cells was done by FACS. Random hexamers were used to reverse transcribe the RNA input (roughly 0.5 to 1 ug). Across 54 Vbeta and 13 Jbeta, immunoSEQ multiplex PCR amplified TCR beta CDR3. TCRdb analysed the immunoSEQ multiplex PCR reads with MiXCR anew, one entry per CDR3 protein. The data show approximately 200,000 distinct CDR3 sequences, 95% seen once. Looked up from germline, CDR1 is GTSNPN and CDR2 is SVGIG (reference sequence). V was pared by 4 bases and J by 1 base, with 14 bases between. The CDR3 totals 14 residues.

Source material: CD4+ T cells from PBMCs. The J gene is TRBJ2-7, the V gene TRBV30; no reliable D call. The origin of this receptor is a human donor with multiple sclerosis. The CDR3 region has the DNA TGTGCCTGGAACGGTGAGACTCCTTCCTACGAGCAGTACTTC. Translated: CAWNGETPSYEQYF.